This T cell receptor (beta chain) was sequenced in a study of human T cells and chemical hapten exposure. Turning to the study itself: Application of 0.01% DPC to the upper back was done by patch test, with a reading at 6 days.

Time point here: patch test 1, 2 weeks after DPC sensitization. The treatment was: therapeutic diphenylcyclopropenone sensitization with weekly scalp DPC. Donation of samples came from alopecia patients who were 18 to 70 years old and suitable for DPC. Each CDR3 protein gets one entry after TCRdb re-called the RACE reads with MiXCR. This sample has 150,000 to 200,000 distinct CDR3 sequences, with about 14% found just once. CDR1 is SGDLS, CDR2 YYNGEE, per germline. The CDR3 has 13 residues. V was pared by 0 bases and J by 5 bases, with 5 bases between. This clonotype was recorded a few times. The rearrangement links TRBV9 to TRBJ2-2; D gene ambiguous. The TCR originated in a woman under 40 with alopecia areata. Some clones in this sample may be carry-over from other donors' samples. The specimen comprised whole blood, sampled in connection with sensitization to the hapten diphenylcyclopropenone (DPC). CDR3 DNA: TGTGCCAGCAGCGTAGCTCTTACCGGGGAGCTGTTTTTT. Residues: CASSVALTGELFF.